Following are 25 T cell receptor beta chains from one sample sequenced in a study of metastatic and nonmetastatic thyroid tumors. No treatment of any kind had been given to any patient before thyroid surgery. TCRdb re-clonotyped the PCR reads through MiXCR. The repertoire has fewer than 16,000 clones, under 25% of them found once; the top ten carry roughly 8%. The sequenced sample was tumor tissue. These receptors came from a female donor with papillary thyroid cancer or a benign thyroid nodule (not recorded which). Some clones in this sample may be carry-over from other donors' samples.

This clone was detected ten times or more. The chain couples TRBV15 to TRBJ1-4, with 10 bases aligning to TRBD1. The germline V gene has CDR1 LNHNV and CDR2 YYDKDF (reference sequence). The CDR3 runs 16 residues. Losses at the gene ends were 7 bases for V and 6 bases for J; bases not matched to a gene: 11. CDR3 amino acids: CATNSPSGTGDEKLFF. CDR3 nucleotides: TGTGCCACCAACTCACCTTCCGGGACAGGGGATGAAAAACTGTTTTTT.

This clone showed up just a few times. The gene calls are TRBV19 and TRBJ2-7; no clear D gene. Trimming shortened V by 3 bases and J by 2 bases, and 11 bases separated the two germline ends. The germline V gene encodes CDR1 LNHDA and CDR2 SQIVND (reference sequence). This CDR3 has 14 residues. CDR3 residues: CASSILRVAYEQYF. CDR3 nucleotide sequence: TGTGCCAGTAGTATCCTTAGGGTGGCCTACGAGCAGTACTTC. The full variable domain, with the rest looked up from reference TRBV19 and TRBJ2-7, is DGGITQSPKYLFRKEGQNVTLSCEQNLNHDAMYWYRQDPGQGLRLIYYSQIVNDFQKGDIAEGYSVSREKKESFPLTVTSAQKNPTAFYLCASSILRVAYEQYFGPGTRLTVT.

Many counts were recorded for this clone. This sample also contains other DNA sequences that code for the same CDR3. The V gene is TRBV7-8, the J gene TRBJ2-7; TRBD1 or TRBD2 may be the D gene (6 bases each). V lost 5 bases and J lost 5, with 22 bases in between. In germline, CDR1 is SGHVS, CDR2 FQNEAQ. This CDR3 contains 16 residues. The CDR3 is CASSPLGGTPSDEQYF. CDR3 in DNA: TGTGCCAGCAGCCCGTTAGGGGGGACCCCTTCCGACGAGCAGTACTTC.

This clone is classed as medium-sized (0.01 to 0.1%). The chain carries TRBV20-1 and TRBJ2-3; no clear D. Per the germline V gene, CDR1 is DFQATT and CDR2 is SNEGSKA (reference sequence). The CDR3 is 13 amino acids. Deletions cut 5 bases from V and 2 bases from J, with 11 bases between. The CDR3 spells CSALRHNTDTQYF. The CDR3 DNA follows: TGCAGTGCTTTAAGACATAACACAGATACGCAGTATTTT.

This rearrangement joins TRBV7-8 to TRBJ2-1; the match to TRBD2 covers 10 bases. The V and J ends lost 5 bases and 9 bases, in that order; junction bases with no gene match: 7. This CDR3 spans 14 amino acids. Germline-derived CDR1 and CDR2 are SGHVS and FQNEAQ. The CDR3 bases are TGTGCCAGCAGCCTCGGGACTAGCGCAATTGAGCAGTTCTTC. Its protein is CASSLGTSAIEQFF.

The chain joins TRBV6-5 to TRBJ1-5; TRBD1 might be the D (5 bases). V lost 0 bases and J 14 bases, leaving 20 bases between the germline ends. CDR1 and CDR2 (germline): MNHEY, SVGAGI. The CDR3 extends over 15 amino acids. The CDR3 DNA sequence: TGTGCCAGCAGTTACTCGTTTGGGGGGGATCAGACCAAGCATTTT. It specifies CASSYSFGGDQTKHF.

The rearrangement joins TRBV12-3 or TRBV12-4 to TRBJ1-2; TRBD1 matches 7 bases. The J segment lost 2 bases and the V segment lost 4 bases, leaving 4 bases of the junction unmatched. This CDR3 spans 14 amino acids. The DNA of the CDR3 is TGTGCCAGCAGTTCCGGGACAGTGAACTATGGCTACACCTTC. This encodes CASSSGTVNYGYTF.

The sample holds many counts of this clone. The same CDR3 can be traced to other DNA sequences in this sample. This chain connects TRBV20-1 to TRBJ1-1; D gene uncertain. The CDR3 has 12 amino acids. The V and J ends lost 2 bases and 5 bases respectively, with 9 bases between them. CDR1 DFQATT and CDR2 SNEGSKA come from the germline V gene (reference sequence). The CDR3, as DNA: TGCAGTGCTAGACCTGGCGGGACTGAAGCTTTCTTT. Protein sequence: CSARPGGTEAFF.

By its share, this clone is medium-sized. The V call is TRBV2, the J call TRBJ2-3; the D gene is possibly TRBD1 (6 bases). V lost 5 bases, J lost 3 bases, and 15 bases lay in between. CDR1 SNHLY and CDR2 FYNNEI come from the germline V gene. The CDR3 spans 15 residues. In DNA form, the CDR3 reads TGTGCCAGCAGTTCAACAGGGCTCAGAACAGATACGCAGTATTTT. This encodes CASSSTGLRTDTQYF.

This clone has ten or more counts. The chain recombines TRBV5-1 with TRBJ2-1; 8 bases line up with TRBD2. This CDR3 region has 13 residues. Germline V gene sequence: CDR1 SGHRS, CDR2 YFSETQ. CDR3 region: CASSGDAYNEQFF. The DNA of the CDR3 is TGCGCTAGTAGCGGGGACGCTTACAATGAGCAGTTCTTC.

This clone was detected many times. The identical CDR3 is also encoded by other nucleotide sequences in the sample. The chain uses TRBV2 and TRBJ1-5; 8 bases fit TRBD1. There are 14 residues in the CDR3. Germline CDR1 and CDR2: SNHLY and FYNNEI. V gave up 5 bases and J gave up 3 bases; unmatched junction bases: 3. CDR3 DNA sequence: TGTGCCAGCAGTAAACAGGGGGACAATCAGCCCCAGCATTTT. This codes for CASSKQGDNQPQHF.

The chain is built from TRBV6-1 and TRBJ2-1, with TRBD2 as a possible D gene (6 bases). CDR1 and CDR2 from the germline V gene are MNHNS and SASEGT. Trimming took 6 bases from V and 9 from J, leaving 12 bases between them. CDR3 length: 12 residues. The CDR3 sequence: CASRGYGSEQFF. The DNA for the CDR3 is TGTGCCAGCAGGGGCTACGGGAGTGAGCAGTTCTTC.

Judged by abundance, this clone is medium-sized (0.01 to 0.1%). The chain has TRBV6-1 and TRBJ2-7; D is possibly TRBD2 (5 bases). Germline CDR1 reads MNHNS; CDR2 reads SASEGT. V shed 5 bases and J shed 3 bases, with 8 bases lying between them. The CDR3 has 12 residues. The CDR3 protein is CASSLGSYEQYF. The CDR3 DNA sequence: TGTGCCAGCAGTCTTGGGAGCTACGAGCAGTACTTC.

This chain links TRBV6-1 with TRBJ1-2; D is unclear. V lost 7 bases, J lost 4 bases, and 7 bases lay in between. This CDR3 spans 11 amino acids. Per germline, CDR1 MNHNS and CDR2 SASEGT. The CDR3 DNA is TGTGCCAGCAATGCGGGCTATGGCTACACCTTC. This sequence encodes CASNAGYGYTF.

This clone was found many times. The CDR3 loop is CASSQGGSMVGELFF. CDR3 coding DNA: TGCGCCAGCAGCCAAGGGGGATCCATGGTGGGGGAACTGTTTTTT. The chain joins TRBV4-3 to TRBJ1-4, with a weak D call TRBD1 (5 bases). The CDR3 is made up of 15 amino acids. V lost 1 base and J lost 12, with 18 bases in between. Germline V gene sequence: CDR1 LGHNA, CDR2 YSLEER.

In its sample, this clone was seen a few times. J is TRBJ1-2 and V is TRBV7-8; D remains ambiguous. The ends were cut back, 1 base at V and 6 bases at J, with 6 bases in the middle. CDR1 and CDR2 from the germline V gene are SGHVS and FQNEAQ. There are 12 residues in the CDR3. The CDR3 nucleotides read TGTGCCAGCAGCTTAGGCGGCCATGGCTACACCTTC. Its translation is CASSLGGHGYTF.

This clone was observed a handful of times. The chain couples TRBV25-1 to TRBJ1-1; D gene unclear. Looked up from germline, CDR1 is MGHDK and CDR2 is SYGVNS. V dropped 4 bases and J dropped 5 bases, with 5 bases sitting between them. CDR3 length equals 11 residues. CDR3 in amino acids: CASSVGTEAFF. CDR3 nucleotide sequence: TGTGCCAGCAGTGTAGGGACTGAAGCTTTCTTT.

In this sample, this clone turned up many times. CDR3 sequence (DNA): TGTGCCAGCAGCCTAACCGGGACAACGAATCAGCCCCAGCATTTT. Translated: CASSLTGTTNQPQHF. This rearrangement joins TRBV3-1 to TRBJ1-5, with D maybe TRBD1 (6 bases). The CDR3 is 15 amino acids. V lost 4 bases and J 4 bases, leaving 14 bases between the germline ends. Looked up from germline, CDR1 is LGHDT and CDR2 is YNNKEL (reference sequence).

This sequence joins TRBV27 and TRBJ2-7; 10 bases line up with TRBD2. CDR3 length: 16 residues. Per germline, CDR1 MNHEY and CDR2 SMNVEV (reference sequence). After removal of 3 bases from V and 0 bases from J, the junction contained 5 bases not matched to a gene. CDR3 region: CASSFALAGSSYEQYF. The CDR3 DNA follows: TGTGCCAGCAGTTTCGCACTAGCGGGATCCTCCTACGAGCAGTACTTC.

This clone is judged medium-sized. CDR3 in amino acids: CASSSRQGANTEAFF. The CDR3 DNA sequence: TGTGCCAGCAGCTCCCGACAGGGGGCGAACACTGAAGCTTTCTTT. This chain connects TRBV11-2 to TRBJ1-1, with 10 positions matching TRBD1. V gave up 4 bases and J gave up 1 base; unmatched junction bases: 3. The CDR3 is made up of 15 amino acids. Per the germline V gene, CDR1 is SGHAT and CDR2 is FQNNGV.

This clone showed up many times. DNA of the CDR3: TGTGCCAGCAGCCAAGATCCCGGACAGGCCTACGAGCAGTACTTC. The encoded protein is CASSQDPGQAYEQYF. V usage is TRBV14 and J usage is TRBJ2-7; 7 bases are shared with TRBD1. Looked up from germline, CDR1 is SGHDN and CDR2 is FVKESK. This CDR3 region has 15 residues. Trimming at V came to 0 bases and at J to 2 bases, leaving 4 bases not matched to a gene.

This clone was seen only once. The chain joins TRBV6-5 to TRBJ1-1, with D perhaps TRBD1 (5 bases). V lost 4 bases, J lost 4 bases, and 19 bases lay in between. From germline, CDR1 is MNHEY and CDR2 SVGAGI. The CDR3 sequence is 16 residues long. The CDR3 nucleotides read TGTGCCAGCAGTTTGCGGGACGGCGCAACGAGCACTGAAGCTTTCTTT. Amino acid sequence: CASSLRDGATSTEAFF.

This CDR3 is CASRNDRETYNEQFF. In DNA form, the CDR3 reads TGTGCCAGCAGAAATGACAGGGAAACCTACAATGAGCAGTTCTTC. The chain links TRBV6-1 to TRBJ2-1; 7 nucleotides line up with TRBD1. The V gene's germline CDR1 is MNHNS and CDR2 SASEGT. This CDR3 is built from 15 residues. With V trimmed by 6 bases and J by 2 bases, 7 bases remained unmatched.

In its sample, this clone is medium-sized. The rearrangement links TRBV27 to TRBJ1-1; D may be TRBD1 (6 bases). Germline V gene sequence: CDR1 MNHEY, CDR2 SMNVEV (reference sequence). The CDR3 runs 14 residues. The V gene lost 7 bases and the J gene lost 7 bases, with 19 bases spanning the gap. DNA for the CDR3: TGTGCCAGCACCTTCAGGGGAATCGAGGTTGAAGCTTTCTTT. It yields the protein CASTFRGIEVEAFF.

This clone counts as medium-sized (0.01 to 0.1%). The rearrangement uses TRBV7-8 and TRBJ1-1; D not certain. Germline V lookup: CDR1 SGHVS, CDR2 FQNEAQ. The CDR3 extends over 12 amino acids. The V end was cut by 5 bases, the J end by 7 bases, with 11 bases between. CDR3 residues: CASSPVRGEAFF. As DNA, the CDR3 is TGTGCCAGCAGCCCGGTCCGCGGTGAAGCTTTCTTT.